Listed below are T cell receptor beta chains from one sample, sequenced in a study of cytomegalovirus exposure and HLA in healthy donors. TCRdb's table, derived via immunoSEQ multiplex PCR, lists solely in-frame clones and lacks some. The sample carries 150,000 to 200,000 clones, 75% to 90% recorded once. The sequencing sample was made of PBMCs. These receptors came from a man younger than 40 in good health and CMV-seropositive. Both conserved end residues are part of each CDR3. The D gene is left open where the match is weak. Size is stated for part of the rows, as once, few or many counts, or as a class when the clone is expanded.

d_gene,abundance,j_gene,v_gene,CDR3nt,CDR3aa
TRBD2,NA,TRBJ2-7,TRBV28,TGTGCCAGCAGTTTAGGGAGGGCAGGCTACGAGCAGTACTTC,CASSLGRAGYEQYF
NA,NA,TRBJ2-7,TRBV27,TGTGCCAGCAGTTTTCGAGAGACCTACGAGCAGTACTTC,CASSFRETYEQYF
TRBD1,NA,TRBJ2-3,TRBV7-6,TGTGCCAGCAGCTTAAGGACAGGCAACACAGATACGCAGTATTTT,CASSLRTGNTDTQYF
TRBD1,NA,TRBJ2-5,TRBV6-1,TGTGCCAGCACGCTCGGGACAGCATTACAAGAGACCCAGTACTTC,CASTLGTALQETQYF
TRBD1,once,TRBJ1-1,TRBV7-9,TGTGCCAGCAGCCTTGACAGGGGCACTGAAGCTTTCTTT,CASSLDRGTEAFF
NA,NA,TRBJ2-7,TRBV27,TGTGCCAGCAGATTGAGGGGACTCCAGACTTACGAGCAGTACTTC,CASRLRGLQTYEQYF
NA,few,TRBJ2-3,TRBV11-3,TGTGCCAGCAGCCCGCGGTTTCTCGGCCCAGATACGCAGTATTTT,CASSPRFLGPDTQYF
NA,NA,TRBJ1-6,TRBV27,TGTGCCAGCAGTTTTGATGGACAGACGAATTCACCCCTCCACTTT,CASSFDGQTNSPLHF
NA,NA,TRBJ1-1,TRBV11-3,TGTGCCAGCAGACCAGGACAGAACACTGAAGCTTTCTTT,CASRPGQNTEAFF
TRBD2,NA,TRBJ2-1,TRBV28,TGTGCCAGCAGCCACGGGGGGGAGACGAGAAACAATGAGCAGTTCTTC,CASSHGGETRNNEQFF
NA,NA,TRBJ2-3,TRBV6-5,TGTGCCAGCAGGTCCCCGGGGAGGGATACGCAGTATTTT,CASRSPGRDTQYF
TRBD2,NA,TRBJ2-7,TRBV7-6,TGTGCCAGCAGCCCCCGCGGGAGTCTCTACGAGCAGTACTTC,CASSPRGSLYEQYF
NA,NA,TRBJ2-7,TRBV4-1,TGCGCCAGCAGTCGTGCGGTTGCCTACGAGCAGTACTTC,CASSRAVAYEQYF
NA,NA,TRBJ1-6,TRBV2,TGTGCCAGCACCGTCTCGGCCGGGAGCTCCTATAATTCACCCCTCCACTTT,CASTVSAGSSYNSPLHF
TRBD1,NA,TRBJ1-2,TRBV4-3,TGCGCCAGCAGCCAAGTTTATTCTCGACAGGGGGCGGGTGGCTACACCTTC,CASSQVYSRQGAGGYTF
TRBD2,NA,TRBJ2-7,TRBV6-5,TGTGCCAGCAGTTACACGGCGGGAGGGAGCTCCTACGAGCAGTACTTC,CASSYTAGGSSYEQYF
NA,NA,TRBJ1-5,TRBV5-1,TGCGCCAGCAGCTTGGGGGGCCTGGGAGGAGTACAAGGTGAACAGCCCCAGCATTTT,CASSLGGLGGVQGEQPQHF
NA,NA,TRBJ2-7,TRBV21-1,TGTGCCAGCTCTACGACAGGGATCCACGAGCAGTACTTC,CASSTTGIHEQYF
NA,NA,TRBJ1-4,TRBV11-2,TGTGCCAGCAACCTAGGGGGTGGTGAAAAACTGTTTTTT,CASNLGGGEKLFF
TRBD1,NA,TRBJ1-1,TRBV10-2,TGCGCCAGCAGTGTGGGACAGGGGGCTCGGACTGAAGCTTTCTTT,CASSVGQGARTEAFF
NA,NA,TRBJ2-1,TRBV6-4,TGTGCCAGCAGTGTGGGAGTTGGGGTCTACAATGAGCAGTTCTTC,CASSVGVGVYNEQFF
TRBD2,NA,TRBJ2-7,TRBV7-2,TGTGCCAGCTCCGTCAGCGGGGGGAGTTACGAGCAGTACTTC,CASSVSGGSYEQYF
NA,NA,TRBJ2-5,TRBV5-1,TGCGCCAGCAGCTGGGTAAGCGCACATGACTACCCTAGGGAAGAGACCCAGTACTTC,CASSWVSAHDYPREETQYF